This T cell receptor (beta chain) was captured in a study of CD8 T cells in Susac syndrome. The CDR3 has 16 residues. Germline V CDR1 and CDR2: LGHDT, YNNKEL (reference sequence). Trimming removed 3 bases from V and 6 bases from J; junction bases left unmatched: 9. Reverse transcription of about 0.45 to 1 ug RNA was carried out with random hexamers. A single record per CDR3 protein comes from TCRdb applying MiXCR to the immunoSEQ multiplex PCR reads. This repertoire shows roughly 100,000 distinct CDR3 sequences, around 94% found once; its top ten account for more than 0.3%. The clonotype was recovered from a human donor with Susac syndrome. The chain recombines TRBV3-1 with TRBJ2-1; 9 nucleotides match TRBD1. Sequencing input: CD4+ T cells from PBMCs. CDR3 in amino acids: CASSQLAGTGINEQFF. The CDR3 region has the DNA TGTGCCAGCAGCCAGTTAGCAGGGACAGGGATCAATGAGCAGTTCTTC.